The next 8 T cell receptor beta chains were all read from a single sample in a study of Ad26.COV2.S vaccination and SARS-CoV-2 variants. Treatment denoted: approximately 18 received Ad26.COV2.S at low or high dose, single or two shots; about 5 received placebo; per-sample allocation not given. Sampling happened 63 days after the first vaccine or placebo injection. Sequencing used immunoSEQ multiplex PCR; TCRdb keeps in-frame clones, though not all of them. The table has 410,000 or so clones, over 80% seen once. This specimen consisted of peripheral blood, obtained in a trial of Ad26.COV2.S vaccine versus placebo. The receptors were gathered from a person aged 18-65 years who received the Ad26.COV2.S COVID-19 vaccine or a placebo.

This clone was observed a single time. J is TRBJ2-5 and V is TRBV29-1; a possible D gene is TRBD1 (6 bases). From germline, CDR1 is SQVTM and CDR2 ANQGSEA. Trimming removed 7 bases at V and 7 bases at J, with 16 bases between. The CDR3 is 12 amino acids. The CDR3 bases are TGCAGCGACACCAACAGGGTCGGGACCCAGTACTTC. Translating it yields CSDTNRVGTQYF.

The rearrangement uses TRBV29-1 and TRBJ2-7; maybe TRBD1 (6 bases). The CDR3 has 14 residues. With 1 base removed from V and 6 bases from J, the gap between germline ends came to 16 bases. Per germline, CDR1 SQVTM and CDR2 ANQGSEA. CDR3 sequence reads: CSVEGAQGSGEQYF. The CDR3 nucleotides read TGCAGCGTTGAAGGTGCCCAGGGGAGCGGCGAGCAGTACTTC.

This clone appeared once. The genes are TRBV4-1 and TRBJ2-4; 12 bases align to TRBD2. The CDR3 length is 19 residues. Trimming took 0 bases from V and 7 from J; bases not matched to a gene: 13. Germline V gene data show CDR1 as MGHRA and CDR2 as YSYEKL. The CDR3 region has the DNA TGCGCCAGCAGCCAAGAATTCCAACTAGCGGGGGGTTTGACGAACATTCAGTACTTC. The encoded protein is CASSQEFQLAGGLTNIQYF.

The chain is built from TRBV30 and TRBJ1-2, with D maybe TRBD1 (6 bases). Germline lookup yields CDR1 GTSNPN and CDR2 SVGIG (reference sequence). Trimming stripped 7 bases from V and 6 bases from J, with 21 bases between. The CDR3 length is 14 residues. The chain's CDR3 is CASFLTGTRDGYTF. The CDR3 coding sequence is TGTGCCTCCTTTCTAACAGGGACTCGCGATGGCTACACCTTC.

The chain uses TRBV19 and TRBJ1-5, with 8 bases fitting TRBD1. After removal of 9 bases from V and 3 bases from J, the junction contained 7 bases not matched to a gene. Germline-derived CDR1 and CDR2 are LNHDA and SQIVND (reference sequence). This CDR3 spans 14 amino acids. The CDR3: CASRGQGNNQPQHF. CDR3 bases: TGTGCCAGCAGGGGGCAGGGCAACAATCAGCCCCAGCATTTT.

The sample holds one count of this clone. The chain couples TRBV27 to TRBJ1-2, with 9 bases fitting TRBD1. This CDR3 is built from 14 residues. Germline assignment: CDR1 MNHEY and CDR2 SMNVEV (reference sequence). The J segment lost 4 bases and the V segment lost 4 bases, leaving 4 bases of the junction unmatched. The CDR3 DNA reads TGTGCCAGCAGTTGGACAGGGGAGAGCTATGGCTACACCTTC. Its protein is CASSWTGESYGYTF.

This clone was seen only once. The chain couples TRBV7-2 to TRBJ2-2, with a possible D match to TRBD2 (6 bases). Germline V gene sequence: CDR1 SGHTA, CDR2 FQGNSA. The CDR3 sequence is 16 residues long. V dropped 1 base and J dropped 0 bases, with 9 bases sitting between them. The CDR3 DNA is TGTGCCAGCAGCTTAGTTTCGGGGGCGAACACCGGGGAGCTGTTTTTT. This sequence encodes CASSLVSGANTGELFF. The full variable domain, its missing parts supplied by reference TRBV7-2 and TRBJ2-2, is GAGVSQSPSNKVTEKGKDVELRCDPISGHTALYWYRQSLGQGLEFLIYFQGNSAPDKSGLPSDRFSAERTGGSVSTLTIQRTQQEDSAVYLCASSLVSGANTGELFFGEGSRLTVL.

The V and J genes are TRBV5-6 and TRBJ1-2, with D tentatively TRBD1 (6 bases). The CDR3 has 15 amino acids. Germline CDR1 is SGHDT and CDR2 is YYEEEE. Deletions cut 0 bases from V and 4 bases from J, with 13 bases between. The CDR3 is CASSLVAGAIYGYTF. The CDR3, as DNA: TGTGCCAGCAGCTTGGTGGCAGGGGCCATCTATGGCTACACCTTC. The complete variable domain, with remaining parts taken from reference TRBV5-6 and TRBJ1-2, reads DAGVTQSPTHLIKTRGQQVTLRCSPKSGHDTVSWYQQALGQGPQFIFQYYEEEERQRGNFPDRFSGHQFPNYSSELNVNALLLGDSALYLCASSLVAGAIYGYTFGSGTRLTVV.